The next 15 T cell receptor beta chains were all read from a single sample in a study of blood T cell repertoires in COVID-19. The protocol was immunoSEQ multiplex PCR, while the TCRdb copy is restricted to in-frame clones and leaves out a portion. The sample has 250,000 or so clones; 75% to 90% are singletons. Sequencing was carried out using PBMCs or T cells enriched from blood (not recorded which). The source is a woman aged 45-59 years who had recovered from COVID-19.

The rearrangement joins TRBV5-6 to TRBJ2-2, with D possibly TRBD1 on 5 matching bases. The CDR3 runs 15 residues. Germline CDR1 is SGHDT and CDR2 is YYEEEE. V lost 2 bases to trimming and J lost 5 bases, with 13 bases between them. The CDR3 spells CASSLRGLGTGELFF. The CDR3 bases are TGTGCCAGCAGCTTAAGGGGCTTAGGAACCGGGGAGCTGTTTTTT.

The rearrangement uses TRBV10-3 and TRBJ2-1; D is possibly TRBD1 (5 bases). V dropped 0 bases and J dropped 8 bases, with 11 bases sitting between them. CDR3 length: 14 residues. Germline V lookup: CDR1 ENHRY, CDR2 SYGVKD. The DNA of the CDR3 is TGTGCCATCAGTGAGTCGGCCAGGGTCCATGAGCAGTTCTTC. Its protein is CAISESARVHEQFF.

The chain employs TRBV7-8 and TRBJ2-1, with a possible D match to TRBD1 (6 bases). The CDR3 is made up of 15 amino acids. Germline lookup yields CDR1 SGHVS and CDR2 FQNEAQ. With 4 bases removed from V and 5 bases from J, the gap between germline ends came to 15 bases. The CDR3 nucleotides are TGTGCCAGCAGCTCCGACTACGGACAGCACAATGAGCAGTTCTTC. It specifies CASSSDYGQHNEQFF. The entire variable domain, with the rest obtained from reference TRBV7-8 and TRBJ2-1, is as follows: GAGVSQSPRYKVAKRGQDVALRCDPISGHVSLFWYQQALGQGPEFLTYFQNEAQLDKSGLPSDRFFAERPEGSVSTLKIQRTQQEDSAVYLCASSSDYGQHNEQFFGPGTRLTVL.

The rearrangement links TRBV6-7 to TRBJ2-5; 8 positions match TRBD1. TRBV6-7 belongs to the ORF category, with a function that is uncertain. The V gene end was trimmed by 0 bases and the J gene end by 3 bases; junction bases not matched to a gene: 15. This CDR3 region has 19 residues. Written as DNA, the CDR3 is TGTGCCAGCAGTTACTCTAAGGGGGCAACAGGACAGGGTGAAGAGACCCAGTACTTC. This encodes CASSYSKGATGQGEETQYF.

The chain carries TRBV25-1 and TRBJ2-7; the D is unclear. Germline V gene sequence: CDR1 MGHDK, CDR2 SYGVNS. The CDR3 totals 14 residues. V was pared by 3 bases and J by 5 bases, with 14 bases between. In DNA form, the CDR3 reads TGTGCCAGCAGTGATGTGGGCAGTCTTAACGAGCAGTACTTC. Translating gives CASSDVGSLNEQYF.

The chain employs TRBV7-3 and TRBJ2-7; 10 bases agree with TRBD1. V gave up 1 base and J gave up 2 bases; unmatched junction bases: 2. This CDR3 has 15 residues. The germline CDR1 and CDR2 sequences are SGHTA and FQGTGA. The CDR3 DNA reads as TGTGCCAGCAGCTTAAGGGACAGGGGTCCCTACGAGCAGTACTTC. Translated: CASSLRDRGPYEQYF.

The chain links TRBV19 to TRBJ2-4; D not resolved. V lost 1 base, J lost 5 bases, and 6 bases lay in between. There are 13 residues in the CDR3. Germline assignment: CDR1 LNHDA and CDR2 SQIVND (reference sequence). The CDR3: CASSIGLQNIQYF. The CDR3 DNA follows: TGTGCCAGTAGTATAGGGCTCCAAAACATTCAGTACTTC. The full variable domain, its missing parts supplied by reference TRBV19 and TRBJ2-4, is DGGITQSPKYLFRKEGQNVTLSCEQNLNHDAMYWYRQDPGQGLRLIYYSQIVNDFQKGDIAEGYSVSREKKESFPLTVTSAQKNPTAFYLCASSIGLQNIQYFGAGTRLSVL.

J is TRBJ2-5 and V is TRBV28, with no clear D. CDR1 and CDR2 from the germline V gene are MDHEN and SYDVKM. CDR3 length: 12 amino acids. Trimming shortened V by 6 bases and J by 2 bases, and 7 bases separated the two germline ends. CDR3 nucleotide sequence: TGTGCCAGCAGCCCGCGACAAGAGACCCAGTACTTC. This encodes CASSPRQETQYF. The whole variable domain, filled in from reference TRBV28 and TRBJ2-5, reads DVKVTQSSRYLVKRTGEKVFLECVQDMDHENMFWYRQDPGLGLRLIYFSYDVKMKEKGDIPEGYSVSREKKERFSLILESASTNQTSMYLCASSPRQETQYFGPGTRLLVL.

The chain uses TRBV28 and TRBJ1-1; TRBD1 aligns across 8 bases. Germline CDR1 and CDR2: MDHEN and SYDVKM. The CDR3 has 11 residues. V was pared by 4 bases and J by 10 bases, with 2 bases of the junction left unmatched. The chain's CDR3 is CASSSTGGAFF. The CDR3 nucleotides are TGTGCCAGCAGTTCTACAGGGGGAGCTTTCTTT.

The J gene is TRBJ2-1, the V gene TRBV11-1, with 11 nucleotides matching TRBD2. CDR3 length: 15 amino acids. Germline assignment: CDR1 SGHAT and CDR2 FQDESV (reference sequence). V trimming: 4 bases; J trimming: 7 bases; junction bases outside the gene matches: 6. The CDR3 here is CASSSPTSGTNEQFF. Here the CDR3 DNA reads TGTGCCAGCAGCTCCCCGACTAGCGGGACGAATGAGCAGTTCTTC.

The rearrangement joins TRBV6-5 to TRBJ2-6; tentative D call: TRBD2 (5 bases). CDR1 is MNHEY and CDR2 is SVGAGI in the germline V gene. V gave up 7 bases and J gave up 1 base, with 8 bases separating them. This CDR3 contains 14 residues. The CDR3 protein is CASTSGSGANVLTF. The CDR3, as DNA: TGTGCCAGCACTTCGGGATCTGGGGCCAACGTCCTGACTTTC.

V and J are TRBV3-1 (or the pseudogene TRBV3-2) and TRBJ1-6, with D possibly being TRBD1 (6 bases). The CDR3 totals 16 residues. From germline, CDR1 is LGHDT and CDR2 YNNKEL (reference sequence). Trimming cost V 3 bases and J 7 bases, with 16 bases left between them. The CDR3 DNA is TGTGCCAGCAGCCAGAGGCTGACAGGCGGAAATTCACCCCTCCACTTT. Translation gives CASSQRLTGGNSPLHF.

This clone has only one observation. The chain carries TRBV4-2 and TRBJ1-1; TRBD1 matches 9 bases. With V trimmed by 4 bases and J by 5 bases, 8 bases remained unmatched. CDR3 length: 15 residues. CDR1 is LGHNA and CDR2 is YNFKEQ in the germline V gene. CDR3 nucleotides: TGTGCCAGCAGCCCCAAACGGGACAGGGCTACTGAAGCTTTCTTT. Amino acid sequence: CASSPKRDRATEAFF.

On this clone: The same CDR3 is also encoded by other DNA sequences in this sample. This chain joins TRBV28 and TRBJ1-5; possibly TRBD1 for D (6 bases). CDR1 and CDR2 from the germline V gene are MDHEN and SYDVKM. The CDR3 totals 14 residues. V was trimmed by 6 bases and J by 6 bases, leaving 15 bases between them. The CDR3 nucleotides read TGTGCCAGCAGCAGCACAGGGTTGGGTCAGCCCCAGCATTTT. It encodes CASSSTGLGQPQHF.

The chain combines TRBV3-1 (or the pseudogene TRBV3-2) with TRBJ1-2, with TRBD1 matching over 7 bases. Looked up from germline, CDR1 is LGHDT and CDR2 is YNNKEL (reference sequence). The CDR3 is made up of 14 amino acids. V lost 2 bases and J lost 2; bases outside the gene matches: 2. CDR3 DNA sequence: TGTGCCAGCAGCCAATTACAGGGGAACTATGGCTACACCTTC. Residues: CASSQLQGNYGYTF.